One T cell receptor (beta chain) is described in this entry. This clone was detected a few times. This clone's antigen is unknown. No much larger clone is present one base from it, and per-base qualities are unavailable. The sample originates from a study of T cell responses to AZD1222 COVID-19 vaccine (dated by TCRdb to the early 2020s). The study in broad terms: TCR sequencing covered some 240 trial participants: 200 to 210 given two doses of AZD1222 and 26 given two doses of MenACWY control vaccine. Trial participants were enrolled by age into 18-55, 56-69 and 70-plus year subgroups, with 148, 28 and 57 TCR-sequenced participants respectively.

The germline V gene encodes CDR1 MNHEY and CDR2 SVGAGI. The V end loses 7 bases and the J end loses 1 base, and a stretch of 15 bases separates them. The CDR3, from cysteine to phenylalanine, totals 15 residues. Just CDR3 DNA is preserved here, 45 bases in frame from base 1. The full study reports these points: After two AZD1222 doses, both the breadth and the depth of spike-specific TCRs were significantly higher than at day 0 and than in MenACWY recipients. In the small 56-69-year group, the increase in depth fell short of significance, most likely because of low power. Only six AZD1222 recipients were SARS-CoV-2 seropositive at baseline, limiting conclusions about previously exposed vaccinees. Reportedly, close to half of the unique spike-specific TCRs recognized epitopes lying outside the regions that are mutated in the B.1.351 and B.1.1.7 variants. Participants were mostly white British and included more females than males, and it was suggested by the authors that clonal diversity may have been underestimated. Because no day 14 peak-response samples were available, repertoires were characterized only after the peak T cell response. Vaccine-associated CD4 TCRs spanned the whole spike protein, with dominant responses in regions 160-218 and 743-854.

The sample's time point, from its label and the paper: about 28 days (+/-7) after the second vaccine dose. AZD1222 recipients with second doses at about 4 weeks or about 12 weeks were pooled, because spike-specific TCR depth and breadth did not differ between schedules. Vaccinee samples were obtained from the UK trials COV001 and COV002, which included a single-blind randomized controlled phase 2/3 trial of AZD1222 (ChAdOx1 nCoV-19) in healthy adults. Trial participant PBMC samples were collected at day 0 and day 28 after the second dose for TCRbeta chain sequencing. The CDR3 regions of human TCRbeta chains were subjected to immunosequencing. In the original analysis: Repertoire TCRs were checked for matches against a reference library of SARS-CoV-2-specific TCRs that had been generated using the MIRA antigen-specificity platform. Breadth was defined as the fraction of unique TCRs that were SARS-CoV-2-associated, and depth was defined as the fraction of total T cells that were SARS-CoV-2-associated. Using the MIRA data, every spike-specific TCR was mapped to the spike region that the TCR reacted to and assigned to either a CD4 or a CD8 class. Log10-transformed breadth and depth values were compared by one-way ANOVA with Sidak's multiple comparisons tests. This immuneACCESS table, as held by TCRdb, lists in-frame sequences with V and J called but not all clones. Of the missing ones, under half trace to an unresolved V gene in checked studies; the others have no known cause. That table supplies the V and J calls and clone size; D and trimming were determined from the DNA. Here the sample has 150,000 or so clones; about 90% occur a single time. Roughly 3.8% of the sample belongs to the ten largest clones.

The chain is encoded by TRBV6-5 joined to TRBJ2-3; TRBD1 is a weak D gene call, 5 bases matching. The receptor comes from an adult who received the AZD1222 COVID-19 vaccine. The source material was peripheral blood, sampled 28 days after the second AZD1222 dose. The DNA sequence follows: TGTGCCAGCACCAATCGGATAGGGGGCACAGATACGCAGTATTTT. Protein translation: CASTNRIGGTDTQYF.